Listed below are T cell receptor beta chains from one sample, sequenced in a study of technical replicates of blood from a handful of donors. The protocol was immunoSEQ multiplex PCR, while the TCRdb copy is restricted to in-frame clones and leaves out a portion. This repertoire shows roughly 70,000 clones, approximately 97% found once; its top ten account for roughly 0.26%. Material for sequencing was T cells isolated from PBMCs. Receptors were obtained from a human donor in good health. Each CDR3 is given with its conserved first and last residue. Fields, in order: V gene, clone size, J gene, D gene, CDR3 DNA, CDR3 protein. A D gene is named only where the DNA matches it firmly. Only some rows state a clone size, as once, few, many or a class for expanded clones.

v_gene: TRBV6-5
abundance: -
j_gene: TRBJ1-2
d_gene: -
CDR3nt: TGTGCCAGCACCAGCAACCTCTACGGGGGCTACACCTTC
CDR3aa: CASTSNLYGGYTF

v_gene: TRBV7-2
abundance: -
j_gene: TRBJ2-5
d_gene: TRBD2
CDR3nt: TGTGCCAGCAGCTTGGGACTAGCGGGAGAGACCCAGTACTTC
CDR3aa: CASSLGLAGETQYF

v_gene: TRBV25-1
abundance: -
j_gene: TRBJ1-1
d_gene: -
CDR3nt: TGTGCCAGCAGTATATCGGACACTGAAGCTTTCTTT
CDR3aa: CASSISDTEAFF

v_gene: TRBV5-5
abundance: once
j_gene: TRBJ2-7
d_gene: -
CDR3nt: TGTGCCAGCAGCCCCAGGGGGGTCTCCTACGAGCAGTACTTC
CDR3aa: CASSPRGVSYEQYF

v_gene: TRBV7-8
abundance: once
j_gene: TRBJ2-7
d_gene: -
CDR3nt: TGTGCCAGCAGCCCACCTTACTCGCCGGGTGGAGAGCAGTACTTC
CDR3aa: CASSPPYSPGGEQYF

v_gene: TRBV9
abundance: -
j_gene: TRBJ1-5
d_gene: -
CDR3nt: TGTGCCAGCAGCCGTAGCAATCAGCCCCAGCATTTT
CDR3aa: CASSRSNQPQHF

v_gene: TRBV7-9
abundance: -
j_gene: TRBJ2-1
d_gene: TRBD1
CDR3nt: TGTGCCAGCAGCCTACCAGGGGGCGCGTTCAATGAGCAGTTCTTC
CDR3aa: CASSLPGGAFNEQFF

v_gene: TRBV27
abundance: -
j_gene: TRBJ2-1
d_gene: -
CDR3nt: TGTGCCAGCAGTTTTCGGACTATGGGCTACAATGAGCAGTTCTTC
CDR3aa: CASSFRTMGYNEQFF

v_gene: TRBV5-4
abundance: -
j_gene: TRBJ2-3
d_gene: -
CDR3nt: TGTGCCAGCAGGAATCCGGGATTCGGGGCAGATACGCAGTATTTT
CDR3aa: CASRNPGFGADTQYF

v_gene: TRBV11-2
abundance: -
j_gene: TRBJ2-3
d_gene: TRBD2
CDR3nt: TGTGCCAGCAGCTTAGCTCGGACTAGCGTTGGCACAGATACGCAGTATTTT
CDR3aa: CASSLARTSVGTDTQYF

v_gene: TRBV7-8
abundance: -
j_gene: TRBJ1-1
d_gene: -
CDR3nt: TGTGCCAGCAGCTTACCGGGCACTGAAGCTTTCTTT
CDR3aa: CASSLPGTEAFF

v_gene: TRBV28
abundance: few
j_gene: TRBJ2-7
d_gene: -
CDR3nt: TGTGCCAGCAAAACCCAAGGAGGGGGCATCGACGAGCAGTACTTC
CDR3aa: CASKTQGGGIDEQYF

v_gene: TRBV7-7
abundance: -
j_gene: TRBJ2-7
d_gene: TRBD2
CDR3nt: TGTGCCAGCAGCGTCGTCCTCGGACTAGCAGTACCCTACGAGCAGTACTTC
CDR3aa: CASSVVLGLAVPYEQYF

v_gene: TRBV2
abundance: -
j_gene: TRBJ2-5
d_gene: -
CDR3nt: TGTGCCAGCAGCGACCAAGAGACCCAGTACTTC
CDR3aa: CASSDQETQYF

v_gene: TRBV11-2
abundance: -
j_gene: TRBJ2-7
d_gene: -
CDR3nt: TGTGCCAGCAGCTTAGAACCTGGGAGATTGTACGAGCAGTACTTC
CDR3aa: CASSLEPGRLYEQYF

v_gene: TRBV10-3
abundance: -
j_gene: TRBJ1-1
d_gene: TRBD1
CDR3nt: TGTGCCATCAGTGCTCTCGGGACAGGGGGAAACACTGAAGCTTTCTTT
CDR3aa: CAISALGTGGNTEAFF